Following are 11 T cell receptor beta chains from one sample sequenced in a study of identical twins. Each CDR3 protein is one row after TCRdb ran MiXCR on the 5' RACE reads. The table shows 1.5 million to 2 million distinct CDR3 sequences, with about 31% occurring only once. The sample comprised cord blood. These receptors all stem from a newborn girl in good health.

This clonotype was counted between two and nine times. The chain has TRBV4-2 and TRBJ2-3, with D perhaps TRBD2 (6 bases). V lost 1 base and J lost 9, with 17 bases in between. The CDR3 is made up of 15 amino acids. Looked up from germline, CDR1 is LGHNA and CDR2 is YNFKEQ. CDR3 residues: CASSQVTSRRDTQYF. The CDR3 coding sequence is TGTGCCAGCAGCCAAGTCACTAGCAGGAGGGACACGCAGTATTTT.

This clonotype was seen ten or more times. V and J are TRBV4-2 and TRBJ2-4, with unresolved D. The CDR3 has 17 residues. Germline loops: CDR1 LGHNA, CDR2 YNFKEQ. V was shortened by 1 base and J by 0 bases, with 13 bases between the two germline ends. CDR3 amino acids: CASSQVMSASAKNIQYF. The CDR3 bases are TGTGCCAGCAGCCAAGTAATGAGCGCTTCAGCCAAAAACATTCAGTACTTC.

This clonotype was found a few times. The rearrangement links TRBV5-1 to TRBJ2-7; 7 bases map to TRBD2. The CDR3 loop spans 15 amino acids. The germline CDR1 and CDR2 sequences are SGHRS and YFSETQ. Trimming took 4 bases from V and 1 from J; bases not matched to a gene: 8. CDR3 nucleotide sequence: TGCGCCAGCAGCCCACTAGCGCGGGTTTCCTACGAGCAGTACTTC. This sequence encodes CASSPLARVSYEQYF.

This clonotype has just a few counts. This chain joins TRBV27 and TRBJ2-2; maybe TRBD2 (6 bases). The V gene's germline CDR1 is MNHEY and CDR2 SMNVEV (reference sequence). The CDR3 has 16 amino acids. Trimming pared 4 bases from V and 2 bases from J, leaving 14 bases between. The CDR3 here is CASSSEERANTGELFF. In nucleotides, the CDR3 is TGTGCCAGCAGTTCAGAAGAGCGGGCCAACACCGGGGAGCTGTTTTTT.

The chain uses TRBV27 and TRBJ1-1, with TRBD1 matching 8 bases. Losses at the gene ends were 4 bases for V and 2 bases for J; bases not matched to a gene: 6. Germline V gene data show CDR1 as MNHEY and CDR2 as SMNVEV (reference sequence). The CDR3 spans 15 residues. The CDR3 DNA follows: TGTGCCAGCAGTTCCCACAGGGGGAGTAACACTGAAGCTTTCTTT. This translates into CASSSHRGSNTEAFF.

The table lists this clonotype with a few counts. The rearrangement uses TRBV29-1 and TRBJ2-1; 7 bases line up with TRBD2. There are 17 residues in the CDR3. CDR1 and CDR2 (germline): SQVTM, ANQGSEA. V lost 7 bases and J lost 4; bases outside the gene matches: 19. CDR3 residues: CSAVTSAYGELYNEQFF. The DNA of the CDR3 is TGCAGCGCCGTAACTAGCGCCTACGGGGAATTATACAATGAGCAGTTCTTC.

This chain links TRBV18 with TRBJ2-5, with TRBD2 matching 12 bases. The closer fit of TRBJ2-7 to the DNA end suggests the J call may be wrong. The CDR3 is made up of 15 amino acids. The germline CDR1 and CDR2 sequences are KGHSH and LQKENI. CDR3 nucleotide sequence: TGTGCCAGCTCACCAATACTAGCGGGGGGTGGCGAGCAGTACTTC. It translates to CASSPILAGGGEQYF.

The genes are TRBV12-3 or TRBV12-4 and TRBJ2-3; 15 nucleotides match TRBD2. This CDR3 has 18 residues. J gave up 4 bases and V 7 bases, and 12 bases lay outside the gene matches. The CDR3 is CASTKYLGLAGGADTQYF. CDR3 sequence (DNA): TGTGCCAGCACCAAATACCTAGGACTAGCGGGAGGGGCAGATACGCAGTATTTT.

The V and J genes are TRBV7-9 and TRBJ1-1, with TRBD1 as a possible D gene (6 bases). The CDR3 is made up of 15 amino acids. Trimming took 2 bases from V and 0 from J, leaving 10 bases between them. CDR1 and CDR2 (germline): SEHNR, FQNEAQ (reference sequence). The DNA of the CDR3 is TGTGCCAGCAGCTTACATTCAGGGGTGAACACTGAAGCTTTCTTT. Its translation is CASSLHSGVNTEAFF.

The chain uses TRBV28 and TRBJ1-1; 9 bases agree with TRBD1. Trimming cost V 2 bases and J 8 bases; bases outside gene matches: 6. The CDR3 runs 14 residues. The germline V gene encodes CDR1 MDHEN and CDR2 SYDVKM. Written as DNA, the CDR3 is TGTGCCAGCAGTTTAGGGGAACAGGGGGCGGAAGCTTTCTTT. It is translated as CASSLGEQGAEAFF.

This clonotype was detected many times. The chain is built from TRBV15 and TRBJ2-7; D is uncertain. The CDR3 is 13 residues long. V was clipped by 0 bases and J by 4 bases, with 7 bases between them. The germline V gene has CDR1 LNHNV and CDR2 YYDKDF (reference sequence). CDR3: CATSRDSWYEQYF. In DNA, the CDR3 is TGTGCCACCAGCAGAGATTCCTGGTACGAGCAGTACTTC.